The 2 T cell receptor beta chains listed next were all sequenced from one sample in a study of PD-L1 blockade in urothelial cancer. Sequencing was performed with immunoSEQ multiplex PCR; in TCRdb, only in-frame clones are kept and a portion is missing. This sample carries around 34,000 clones, around four fifths of them seen once, and the ten largest clones take roughly 15%. Time point noted: pretreatment peripheral blood. The sample consisted of PBMCs, taken around atezolizumab (anti-PD-L1) treatment. The origin of the receptors is a man at least 80 years old with urothelial cancer.

This rearrangement joins TRBV28 to TRBJ2-7; 9 bases agree with TRBD1. CDR3 length: 19 residues. Germline CDR1 reads MDHEN; CDR2 reads SYDVKM. V gave up 1 base and J gave up 0 bases; unmatched junction bases: 13. DNA for the CDR3: TGTGCCAGCAGTTTATCATCCCCTCTGTGGGGACAGGGCTCCTACGAGCAGTACTTC. As protein: CASSLSSPLWGQGSYEQYF.

By proportion, this clone is medium-sized. CDR3 residues: CASSGGGHLLYNEQFF. The CDR3 coding sequence is TGTGCCAGCAGCGGGGGGGGGCATCTCTTATACAATGAGCAGTTCTTC. This chain uses TRBV5-6 with TRBJ2-1; maybe TRBD2 (7 bases). Germline values: CDR1 SGHDT, CDR2 YYEEEE. V was shortened by 4 bases and J by 4 bases, with 18 bases between the two germline ends. This CDR3 has 16 amino acids.